Below, 2 T cell receptor beta chains from the same sample are listed, as sequenced in a study of regulatory T cells in long-lasting Graves disease. The time point denotes: newly diagnosed GD, antithyroid drugs for less than 3 months. PBMCs were the source of the RNA used for TCR sequencing. CDR3-region Arm-PCR and iRepertoire HTBI primers produced the TCR beta libraries. TCRdb ran MiXCR on the multiplex PCR reads and lists one entry per CDR3 protein. The profile shows approximately 560,000 distinct CDR3 sequences, about 16% of them singletons. This same sample was also taken into another study, of T cells in Graves' hyperthyroidism and ophthalmopathy.

Sequenced here: peripheral blood mononuclear cells (PBMCs), sampled at new diagnosis, from a patient treated with antithyroid drugs. The receptors come from a man aged 18 to 30 with Graves disease.

This clonotype was seen ten or more times. This chain connects TRBV27 to TRBJ2-1; D possibly matches TRBD1 or TRBD2 (7 bases each). The CDR3 spans 14 residues. V lost 5 bases to trimming and J lost 7 bases, with 15 bases between them. Germline V gene sequence: CDR1 MNHEY, CDR2 SMNVEV (reference sequence). The CDR3 loop is CASSRTGEGNEQFF. CDR3 DNA: TGTGCCAGCAGTCGTACAGGGGAGGGGAATGAGCAGTTCTTC.

This clonotype was observed a handful of times. This could be a read error, since a much larger clone is one nucleotide away. The chain carries TRBV28 and TRBJ2-7; TRBD2 might be the D (7 bases). Germline assignment: CDR1 MDHEN and CDR2 SYDVKM. Trimming shortened V by 11 bases and J by 1 base, and 18 bases separated the two germline ends. The CDR3 covers 14 residues. The CDR3 bases are TGTGCCGGCAACCCAAGGGGGGGGTCCTACGAGCAGTACTTC. Its translation is CAGNPRGGSYEQYF.